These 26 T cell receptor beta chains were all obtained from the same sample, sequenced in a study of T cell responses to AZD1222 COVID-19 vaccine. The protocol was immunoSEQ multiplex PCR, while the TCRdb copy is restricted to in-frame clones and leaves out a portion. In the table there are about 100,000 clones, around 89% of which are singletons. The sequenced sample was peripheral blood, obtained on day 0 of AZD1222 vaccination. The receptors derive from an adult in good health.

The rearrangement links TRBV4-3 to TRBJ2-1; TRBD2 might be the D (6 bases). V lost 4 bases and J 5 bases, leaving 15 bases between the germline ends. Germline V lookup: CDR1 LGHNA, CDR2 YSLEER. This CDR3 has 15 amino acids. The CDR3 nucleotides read TGCGCCAGCAGCCCAATAGCGGTCGGGCACAATGAGCAGTTCTTC. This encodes CASSPIAVGHNEQFF.

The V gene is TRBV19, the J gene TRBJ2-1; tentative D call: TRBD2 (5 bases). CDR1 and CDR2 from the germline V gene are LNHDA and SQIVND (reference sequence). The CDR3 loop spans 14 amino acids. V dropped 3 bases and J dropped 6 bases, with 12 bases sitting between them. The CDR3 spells CASSILERPNEQFF. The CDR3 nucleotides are TGTGCCAGTAGTATCTTAGAGCGGCCCAATGAGCAGTTCTTC.

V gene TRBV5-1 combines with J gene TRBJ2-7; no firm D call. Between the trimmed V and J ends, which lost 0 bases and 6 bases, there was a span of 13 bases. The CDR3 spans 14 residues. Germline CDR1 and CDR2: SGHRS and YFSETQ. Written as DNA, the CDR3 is TGCGCCAGCAGCTTGGGGGCGCCACCTTTCGAGCAGTACTTC. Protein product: CASSLGAPPFEQYF.

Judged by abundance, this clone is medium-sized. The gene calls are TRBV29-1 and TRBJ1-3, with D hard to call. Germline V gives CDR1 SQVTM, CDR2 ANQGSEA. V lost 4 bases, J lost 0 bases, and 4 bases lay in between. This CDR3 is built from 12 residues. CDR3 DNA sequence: TGCAGCGTTGCGGTCTCTGGAAACACCATATATTTT. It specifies CSVAVSGNTIYF. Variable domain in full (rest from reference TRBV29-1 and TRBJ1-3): SAVISQKPSRDICQRGTSLTIQCQVDSQVTMMFWYRQQPGQSLTLIATANQGSEATYESGFVIDKFPISRPNLTFSTLTVSNMSPEDSSIYLCSVAVSGNTIYFGEGSWLTVV.

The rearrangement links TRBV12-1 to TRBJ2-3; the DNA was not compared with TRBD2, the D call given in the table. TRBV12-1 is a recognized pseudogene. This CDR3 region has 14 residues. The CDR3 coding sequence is TGTGCCAGCAGCTTTCGGGCGGGGGCAGATACGCAGTATTTT. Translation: CASSFRAGADTQYF.

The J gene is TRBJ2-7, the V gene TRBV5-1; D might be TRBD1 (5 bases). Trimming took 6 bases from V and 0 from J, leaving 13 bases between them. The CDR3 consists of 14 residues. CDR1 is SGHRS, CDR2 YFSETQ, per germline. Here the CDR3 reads CASKTVPGSYEQYF. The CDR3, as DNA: TGCGCCAGCAAGACAGTCCCGGGCTCCTACGAGCAGTACTTC.

DNA of the CDR3: TGCGCCAGCAGCTTGTCTAGCGGGAGCACCGGGGAGCTGTTTTTT. This encodes CASSLSSGSTGELFF. The rearrangement uses TRBV5-1 and TRBJ2-2, with 10 bases fitting TRBD2. The germline gives CDR1 SGHRS, CDR2 YFSETQ. The V and J ends lost 1 base and 4 bases, in that order; junction bases with no gene match: 1. CDR3 size: 15 residues.

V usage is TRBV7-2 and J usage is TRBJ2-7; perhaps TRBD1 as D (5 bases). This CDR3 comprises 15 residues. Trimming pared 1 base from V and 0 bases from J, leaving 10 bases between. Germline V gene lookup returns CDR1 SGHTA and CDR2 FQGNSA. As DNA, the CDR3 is TGTGCCAGCAGCTTAGGGGCAGGGCTCTCCTACGAGCAGTACTTC. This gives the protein CASSLGAGLSYEQYF.

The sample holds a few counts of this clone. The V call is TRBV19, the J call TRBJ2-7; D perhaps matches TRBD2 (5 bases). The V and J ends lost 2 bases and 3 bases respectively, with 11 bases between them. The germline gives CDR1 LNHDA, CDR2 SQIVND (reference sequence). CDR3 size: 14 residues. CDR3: CASSIRGGLYEQYF. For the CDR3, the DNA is TGTGCCAGTAGTATACGAGGCGGGCTCTACGAGCAGTACTTC.

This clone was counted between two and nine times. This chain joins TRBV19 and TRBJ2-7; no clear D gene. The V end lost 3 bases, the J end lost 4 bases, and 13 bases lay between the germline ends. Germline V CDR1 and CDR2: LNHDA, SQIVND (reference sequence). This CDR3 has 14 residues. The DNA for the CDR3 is TGTGCCAGTAGTATGACGGCGCTAGAGTACGAGCAGTACTTC. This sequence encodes CASSMTALEYEQYF.

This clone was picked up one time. The CDR3 sequence is CASSPAGAQSYNEQFF. Here the CDR3 DNA reads TGTGCCAGCAGCCCAGCGGGAGCGCAATCCTACAATGAGCAGTTCTTC. V usage is TRBV7-2 and J usage is TRBJ2-1; TRBD2 aligns across 8 bases. Germline CDR1 SGHTA, CDR2 FQGNSA. Trimming at V came to 5 bases and at J to 1 base, leaving 7 bases not matched to a gene. This CDR3 is 16 amino acids long.

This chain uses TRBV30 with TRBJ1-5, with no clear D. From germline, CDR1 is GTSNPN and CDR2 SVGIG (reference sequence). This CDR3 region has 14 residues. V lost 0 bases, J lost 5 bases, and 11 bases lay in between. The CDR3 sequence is CAWSVDPTHQPQHF. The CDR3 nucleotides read TGTGCCTGGAGTGTTGACCCGACGCATCAGCCCCAGCATTTT.

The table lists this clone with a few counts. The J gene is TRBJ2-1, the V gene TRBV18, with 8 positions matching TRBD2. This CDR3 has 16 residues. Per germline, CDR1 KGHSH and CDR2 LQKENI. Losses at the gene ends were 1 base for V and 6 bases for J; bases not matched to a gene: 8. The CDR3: CASSPQSGRPLNEQFF. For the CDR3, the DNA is TGTGCCAGCTCACCACAAAGCGGGAGACCACTCAATGAGCAGTTCTTC.

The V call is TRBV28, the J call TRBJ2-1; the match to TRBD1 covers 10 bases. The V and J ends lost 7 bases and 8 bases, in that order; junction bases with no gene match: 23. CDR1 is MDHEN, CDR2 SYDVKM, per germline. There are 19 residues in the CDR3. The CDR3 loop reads CASTSVAVAWDRGLDEQFF. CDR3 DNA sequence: TGTGCCAGCACCTCGGTTGCCGTCGCTTGGGACAGGGGTTTGGATGAGCAGTTCTTC.

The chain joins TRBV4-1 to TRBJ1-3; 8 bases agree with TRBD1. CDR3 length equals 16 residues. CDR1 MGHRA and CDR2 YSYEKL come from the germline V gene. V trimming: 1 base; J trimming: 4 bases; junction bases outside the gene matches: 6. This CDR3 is CASSQVRTGTGNTIYF. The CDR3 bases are TGCGCCAGCAGCCAAGTCAGGACAGGGACCGGAAACACCATATATTTT.

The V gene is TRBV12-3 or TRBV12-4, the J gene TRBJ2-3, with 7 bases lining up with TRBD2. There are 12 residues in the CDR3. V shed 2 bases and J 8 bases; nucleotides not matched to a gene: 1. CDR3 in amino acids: CASSLREGTQYF. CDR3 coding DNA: TGTGCCAGCAGTTTAAGGGAGGGTACGCAGTATTTT.

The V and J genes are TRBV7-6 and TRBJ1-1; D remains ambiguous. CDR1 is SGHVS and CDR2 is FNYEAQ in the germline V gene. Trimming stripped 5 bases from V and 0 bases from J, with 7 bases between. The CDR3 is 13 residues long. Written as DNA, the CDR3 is TGTGCCAGCAGCACCAGCCTGAACACTGAAGCTTTCTTT. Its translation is CASSTSLNTEAFF.

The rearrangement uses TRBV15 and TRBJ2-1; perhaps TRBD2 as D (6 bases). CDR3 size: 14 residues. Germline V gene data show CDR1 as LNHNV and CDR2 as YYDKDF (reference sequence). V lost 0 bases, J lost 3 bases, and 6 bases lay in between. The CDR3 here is CATSREGLYNEQFF. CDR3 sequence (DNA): TGTGCCACCAGCAGAGAGGGACTCTACAATGAGCAGTTCTTC.

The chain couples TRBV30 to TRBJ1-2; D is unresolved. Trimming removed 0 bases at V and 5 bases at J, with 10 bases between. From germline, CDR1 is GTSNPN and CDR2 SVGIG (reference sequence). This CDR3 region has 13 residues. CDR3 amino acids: CAWSVRREYGYTF. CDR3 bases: TGTGCCTGGAGTGTACGCCGGGAATATGGCTACACCTTC.

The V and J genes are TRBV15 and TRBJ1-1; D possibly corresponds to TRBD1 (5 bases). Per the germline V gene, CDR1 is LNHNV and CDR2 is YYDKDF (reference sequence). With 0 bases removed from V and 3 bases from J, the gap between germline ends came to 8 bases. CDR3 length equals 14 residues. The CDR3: CATSRDGGDTEAFF. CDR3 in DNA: TGTGCCACCAGCAGAGATGGGGGGGACACTGAAGCTTTCTTT.

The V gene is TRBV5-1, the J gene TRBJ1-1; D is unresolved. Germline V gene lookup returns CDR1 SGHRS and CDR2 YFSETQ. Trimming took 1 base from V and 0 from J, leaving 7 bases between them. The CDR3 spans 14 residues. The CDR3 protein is CASSLSAVNTEAFF. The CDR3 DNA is TGCGCCAGCAGCTTGTCTGCGGTGAACACTGAAGCTTTCTTT.

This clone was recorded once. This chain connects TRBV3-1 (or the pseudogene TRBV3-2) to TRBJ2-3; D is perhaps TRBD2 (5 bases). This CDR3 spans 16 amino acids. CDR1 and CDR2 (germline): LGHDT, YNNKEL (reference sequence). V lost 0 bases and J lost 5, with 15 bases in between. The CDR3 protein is CASSQDIELVGDTQYF. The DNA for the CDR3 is TGTGCCAGCAGCCAAGATATTGAACTAGTTGGAGATACGCAGTATTTT.

CDR3 loop: CASSDGHAGYTF. The CDR3, as DNA: TGTGCCAGCAGTGATGGCCACGCTGGCTACACCTTC. The rearrangement joins TRBV2 to TRBJ1-2; D is uncertain. Trimming took 3 bases from V and 7 from J, leaving 9 bases between them. CDR1 is SNHLY and CDR2 is FYNNEI in the germline V gene. The CDR3 runs to 12 residues. The entire variable domain, with the rest obtained from reference TRBV2 and TRBJ1-2, is as follows: EPEVTQTPSHQVTQMGQEVILRCVPISNHLYFYWYRQILGQKVEFLVSFYNNEISEKSEIFDDQFSVERPDGSNFTLKIRSTKLEDSAMYFCASSDGHAGYTFGSGTRLTVV.

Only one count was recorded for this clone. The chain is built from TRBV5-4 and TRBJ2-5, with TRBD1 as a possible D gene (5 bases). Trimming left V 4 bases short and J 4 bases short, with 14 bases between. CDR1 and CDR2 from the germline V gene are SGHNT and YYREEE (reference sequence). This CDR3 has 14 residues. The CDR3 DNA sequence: TGTGCCAGCAGCATAAATCAGGGCAGAGAGACCCAGTACTTC. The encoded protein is CASSINQGRETQYF.

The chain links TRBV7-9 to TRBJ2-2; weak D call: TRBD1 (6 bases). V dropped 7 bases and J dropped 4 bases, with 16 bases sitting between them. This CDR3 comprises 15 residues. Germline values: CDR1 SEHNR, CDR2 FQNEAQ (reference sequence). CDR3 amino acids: CASTKRGLVTGELFF. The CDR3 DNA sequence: TGTGCCAGCACCAAGAGGGGGTTGGTCACCGGGGAGCTGTTTTTT.

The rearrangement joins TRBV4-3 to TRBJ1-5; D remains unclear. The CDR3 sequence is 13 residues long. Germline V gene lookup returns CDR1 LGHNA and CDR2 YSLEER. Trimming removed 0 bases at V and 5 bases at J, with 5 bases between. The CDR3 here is CASSQDVYQPQHF. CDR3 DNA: TGCGCCAGCAGCCAAGACGTCTATCAGCCCCAGCATTTT.